These T cell receptor beta chains were read from a single sample in a study of cytomegalovirus exposure and HLA in healthy donors. The table came from immunoSEQ multiplex PCR; TCRdb's copy has only in-frame clones and leaves some out. The sample consists of tens of thousands of clones, 70% to 90% of them appearing once. The specimen sequenced was PBMCs. All receptors derive from a woman aged 18-29 years in good health and CMV-seropositive. CDR3s leave out the opening cysteine and the closing phenylalanine or tryptophan. The D gene is left open where the match is weak. For some rows the clone size is stated as once, few or many, or as a class when expanded; others skip it.

D: .
V: TRBV30
J: TRBJ2-7
size: .
CDR3: AWSIGQYYEQY

D: .
V: TRBV7-9
J: TRBJ2-6
size: .
CDR3: ASSAGGSSGANVLT

D: TRBD2
V: TRBV9
J: TRBJ2-1
size: once
CDR3: ASSVYSGDPNNEQF

D: TRBD1
V: TRBV27
J: TRBJ1-2
size: .
CDR3: ASSPRTGGETNYGYT

D: .
V: TRBV4-2
J: TRBJ2-5
size: .
CDR3: ASSQGGRGEETQY

D: .
V: TRBV5-4
J: TRBJ2-5
size: .
CDR3: ASSLEGGATQY

D: .
V: TRBV28
J: TRBJ2-7
size: .
CDR3: ASSLHRETYEQY

D: .
V: TRBV19
J: TRBJ1-1
size: .
CDR3: ASSTIARTMNTEAF

D: .
V: TRBV12-2
J: TRBJ2-1
size: .
CDR3: ASRFSEQGSSVDEQF

D: TRBD2
V: TRBV7-9
J: TRBJ2-7
size: .
CDR3: ASSAGAAYEQY

D: TRBD2
V: TRBV6-1
J: TRBJ2-7
size: .
CDR3: ASNRAGGPYEQY

D: .
V: TRBV10-2
J: TRBJ1-3
size: .
CDR3: ASSEFDVRSHSGNTIY

D: .
V: TRBV18
J: TRBJ1-1
size: .
CDR3: ASSPPGRENTEAF

D: .
V: TRBV5-4
J: TRBJ2-7
size: .
CDR3: ASSFRGNYEQY

D: TRBD1
V: TRBV28
J: TRBJ2-3
size: .
CDR3: ASSLGRGFNTDTQY

D: .
V: TRBV19
J: TRBJ1-4
size: .
CDR3: ASSTSGSTNEKLF

D: TRBD2
V: TRBV7-9
J: TRBJ2-1
size: .
CDR3: ASSPERGLEQF

D: .
V: TRBV6-1
J: TRBJ2-1
size: .
CDR3: ASSELLEGHEQF

D: TRBD1
V: TRBV28
J: TRBJ1-5
size: .
CDR3: ASSADRGLSNQPQH

D: TRBD1
V: TRBV6-1
J: TRBJ1-5
size: .
CDR3: ASSEWQGGYSNQPQH

D: .
V: TRBV6-6
J: TRBJ2-7
size: .
CDR3: ASSSRRSEQY

D: .
V: TRBV9
J: TRBJ2-3
size: .
CDR3: ASSPGDFTDTQY

D: TRBD1
V: TRBV11-2
J: TRBJ2-2
size: few
CDR3: ASSPDRGGPGELF

D: TRBD1
V: TRBV7-2
J: TRBJ2-1
size: .
CDR3: ASSLGGQGTNEQF